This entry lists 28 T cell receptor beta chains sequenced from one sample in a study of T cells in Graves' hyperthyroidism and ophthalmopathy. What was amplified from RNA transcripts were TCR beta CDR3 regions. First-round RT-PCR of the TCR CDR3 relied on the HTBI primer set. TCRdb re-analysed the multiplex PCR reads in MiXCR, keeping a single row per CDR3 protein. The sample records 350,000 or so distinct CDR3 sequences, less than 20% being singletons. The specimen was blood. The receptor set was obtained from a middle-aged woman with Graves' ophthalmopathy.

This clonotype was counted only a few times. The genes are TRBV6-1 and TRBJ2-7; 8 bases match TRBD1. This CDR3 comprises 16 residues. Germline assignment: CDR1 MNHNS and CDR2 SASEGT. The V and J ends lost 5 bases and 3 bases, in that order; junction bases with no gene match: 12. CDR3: CASSTKHGTGDYEQYF. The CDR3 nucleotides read TGTGCCAGCAGTACAAAACACGGGACAGGAGACTACGAGCAGTACTTC.

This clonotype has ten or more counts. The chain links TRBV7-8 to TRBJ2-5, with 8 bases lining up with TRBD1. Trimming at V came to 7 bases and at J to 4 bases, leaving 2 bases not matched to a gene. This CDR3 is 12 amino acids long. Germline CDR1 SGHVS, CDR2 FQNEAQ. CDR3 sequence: CASNTGGETQYF. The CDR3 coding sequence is TGTGCCAGCAACACAGGGGGAGAGACCCAGTACTTC.

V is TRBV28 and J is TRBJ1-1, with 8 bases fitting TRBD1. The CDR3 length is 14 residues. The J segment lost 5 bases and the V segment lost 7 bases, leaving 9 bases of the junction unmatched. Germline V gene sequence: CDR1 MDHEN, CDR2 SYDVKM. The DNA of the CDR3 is TGTGCCAGCAACCAGGGACAGGCGAAAACTGAAGCTTTCTTT. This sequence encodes CASNQGQAKTEAFF.

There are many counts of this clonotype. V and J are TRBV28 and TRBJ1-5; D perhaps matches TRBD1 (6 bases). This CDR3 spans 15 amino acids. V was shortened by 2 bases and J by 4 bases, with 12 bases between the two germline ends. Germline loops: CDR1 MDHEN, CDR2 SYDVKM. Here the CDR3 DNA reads TGTGCCAGCAGTTTAGGACAGTTGCTGAATCAGCCCCAGCATTTT. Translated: CASSLGQLLNQPQHF.

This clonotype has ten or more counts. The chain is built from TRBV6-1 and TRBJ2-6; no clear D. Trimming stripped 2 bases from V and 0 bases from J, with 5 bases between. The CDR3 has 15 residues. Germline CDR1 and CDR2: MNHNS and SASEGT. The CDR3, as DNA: TGTGCCAGCAGTGAAACTACCTCTGGGGCCAACGTCCTGACTTTC. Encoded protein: CASSETTSGANVLTF.

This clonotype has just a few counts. The CDR3 here is CASSLLLAGGRETQYF. In nucleotides, the CDR3 is TGTGCCAGCAGCTTGTTACTAGCGGGAGGAAGAGAGACCCAGTACTTC. This chain joins TRBV5-6 and TRBJ2-5; 12 bases fit TRBD2. Germline CDR1 reads SGHDT; CDR2 reads YYEEEE. The CDR3 runs to 16 residues. V lost 1 base and J lost 4; bases outside the gene matches: 5.

CDR3 DNA sequence: TGTGCCAGCAACCCGACAGGCGGTAGCAATCAGCCCCAGCATTTT. Translated: CASNPTGGSNQPQHF. The genes are TRBV6-1 and TRBJ1-5, with D maybe TRBD1 (6 bases). This CDR3 region has 15 residues. The V end lost 7 bases, the J end lost 0 bases, and 13 bases lay between the germline ends. CDR1 and CDR2 (germline): MNHNS, SASEGT.

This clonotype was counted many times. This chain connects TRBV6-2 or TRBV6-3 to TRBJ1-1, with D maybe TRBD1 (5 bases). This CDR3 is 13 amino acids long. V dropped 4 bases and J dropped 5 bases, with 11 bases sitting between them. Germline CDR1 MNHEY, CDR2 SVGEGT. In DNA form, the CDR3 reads TGTGCCAGCAGTTGGGGCAGTCGGACTGAAGCTTTCTTT. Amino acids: CASSWGSRTEAFF.

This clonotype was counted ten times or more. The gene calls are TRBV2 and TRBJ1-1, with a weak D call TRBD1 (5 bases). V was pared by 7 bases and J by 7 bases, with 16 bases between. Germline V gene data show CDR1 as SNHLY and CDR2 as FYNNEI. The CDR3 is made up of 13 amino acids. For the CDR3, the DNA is TGTGCCAGCAACTACTTCAGGGAGGGTGAAGCTTTCTTT. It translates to CASNYFREGEAFF.

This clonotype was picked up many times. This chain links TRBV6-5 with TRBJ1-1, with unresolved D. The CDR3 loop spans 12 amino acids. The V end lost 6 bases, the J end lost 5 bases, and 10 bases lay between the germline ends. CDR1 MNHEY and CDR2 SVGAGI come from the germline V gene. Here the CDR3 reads CASRDFSTEAFF. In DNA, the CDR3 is TGTGCCAGCAGGGACTTTAGTACTGAAGCTTTCTTT.

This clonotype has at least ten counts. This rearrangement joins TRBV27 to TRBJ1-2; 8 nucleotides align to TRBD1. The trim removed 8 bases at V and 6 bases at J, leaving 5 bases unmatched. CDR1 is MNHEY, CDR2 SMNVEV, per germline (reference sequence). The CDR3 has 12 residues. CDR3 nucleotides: TGTGCCAGCCAGGGGGCTTTCAATGGCTACACCTTC. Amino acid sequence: CASQGAFNGYTF.

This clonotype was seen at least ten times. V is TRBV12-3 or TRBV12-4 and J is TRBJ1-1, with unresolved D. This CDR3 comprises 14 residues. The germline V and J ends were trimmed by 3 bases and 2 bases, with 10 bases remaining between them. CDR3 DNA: TGTGCCAGCAGTTTCAGAGGATCCAACACTGAAGCTTTCTTT. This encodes CASSFRGSNTEAFF.

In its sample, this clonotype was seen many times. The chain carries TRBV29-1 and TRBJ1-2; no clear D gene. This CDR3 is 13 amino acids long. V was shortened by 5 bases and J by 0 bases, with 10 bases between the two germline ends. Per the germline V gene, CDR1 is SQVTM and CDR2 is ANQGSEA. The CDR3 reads CSVRVSPNYGYTF. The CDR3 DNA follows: TGCAGCGTTCGTGTCAGCCCTAACTATGGCTACACCTTC.

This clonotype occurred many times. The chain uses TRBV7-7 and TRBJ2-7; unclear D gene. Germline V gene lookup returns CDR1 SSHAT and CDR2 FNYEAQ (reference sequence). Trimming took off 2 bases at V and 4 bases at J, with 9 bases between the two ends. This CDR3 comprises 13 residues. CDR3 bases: TGTGCCAGCAGCTTATCCCCAGAATACGAGCAGTACTTC. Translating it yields CASSLSPEYEQYF.

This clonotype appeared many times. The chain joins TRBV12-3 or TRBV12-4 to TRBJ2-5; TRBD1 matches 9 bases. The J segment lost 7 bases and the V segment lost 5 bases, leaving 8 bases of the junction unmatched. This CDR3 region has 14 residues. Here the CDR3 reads CASSHTGGFATQYF. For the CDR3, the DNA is TGTGCCAGCAGTCATACAGGGGGCTTTGCGACCCAGTACTTC.

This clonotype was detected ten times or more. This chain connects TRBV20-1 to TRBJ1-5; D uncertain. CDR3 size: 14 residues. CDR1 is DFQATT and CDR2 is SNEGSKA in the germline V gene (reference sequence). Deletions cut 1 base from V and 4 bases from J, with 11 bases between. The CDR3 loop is CSARVRGTNQPQHF. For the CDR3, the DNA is TGCAGTGCTAGAGTGAGAGGCACAAATCAGCCCCAGCATTTT.

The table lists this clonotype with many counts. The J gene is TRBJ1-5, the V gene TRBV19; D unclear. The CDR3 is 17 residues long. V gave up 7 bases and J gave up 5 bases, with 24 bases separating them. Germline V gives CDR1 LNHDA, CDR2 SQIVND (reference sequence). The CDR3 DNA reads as TGTGCCAGTAAGGATCCTCTCAGAGAAGGTCCGGATCAGCCCCAGCATTTT. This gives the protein CASKDPLREGPDQPQHF.

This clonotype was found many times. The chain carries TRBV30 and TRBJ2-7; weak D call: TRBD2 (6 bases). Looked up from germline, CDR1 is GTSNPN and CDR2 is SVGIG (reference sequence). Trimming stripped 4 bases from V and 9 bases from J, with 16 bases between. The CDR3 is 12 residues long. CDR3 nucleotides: TGTGCCTGGACAGGACTGGGGGGATCGCAGTACTTC. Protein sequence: CAWTGLGGSQYF.

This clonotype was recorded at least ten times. The CDR3 spells CSARDSLGWLSTEAFF. The DNA for the CDR3 is TGCAGTGCTAGAGACTCCTTGGGCTGGCTGAGCACTGAAGCTTTCTTT. This chain uses TRBV20-1 with TRBJ1-1; D unresolved. CDR1 and CDR2 from the germline V gene are DFQATT and SNEGSKA (reference sequence). This CDR3 is 16 amino acids long. V was pared by 0 bases and J by 4 bases, with 18 bases between.

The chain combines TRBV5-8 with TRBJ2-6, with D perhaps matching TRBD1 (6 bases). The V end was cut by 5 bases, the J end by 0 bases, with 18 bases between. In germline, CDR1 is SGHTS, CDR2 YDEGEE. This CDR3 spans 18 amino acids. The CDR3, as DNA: TGTGCCAGCAGACGTATTATCCGGGACATCTCTGGGGCCAACGTCCTGACTTTC. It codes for CASRRIIRDISGANVLTF. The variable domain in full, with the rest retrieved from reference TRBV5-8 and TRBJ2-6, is EAGVTQSPTHLIKTRGQQATLRCSPISGHTSVYWYQQALGLGLQFLLWYDEGEERNRGNFPPRFSGRQFPNYSSELNVNALELEDSALYLCASRRIIRDISGANVLTFGAGSRLTVL.

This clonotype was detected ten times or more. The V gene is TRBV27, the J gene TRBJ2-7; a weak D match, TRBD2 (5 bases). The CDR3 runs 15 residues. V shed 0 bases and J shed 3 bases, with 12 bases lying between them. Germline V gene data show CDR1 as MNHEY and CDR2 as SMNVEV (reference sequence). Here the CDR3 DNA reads TGTGCCAGCAGTTTATCGAGGGCGGTATACTACGAGCAGTACTTC. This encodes CASSLSRAVYYEQYF.

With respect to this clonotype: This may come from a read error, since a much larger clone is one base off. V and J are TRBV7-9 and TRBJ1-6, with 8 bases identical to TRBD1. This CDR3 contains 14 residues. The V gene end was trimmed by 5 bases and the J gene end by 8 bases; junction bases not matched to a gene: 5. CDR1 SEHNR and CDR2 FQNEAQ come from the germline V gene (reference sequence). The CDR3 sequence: CASSPRTGYSPLHF. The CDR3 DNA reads TGTGCCAGCAGCCCCCGGACAGGGTATTCACCCCTCCACTTT.

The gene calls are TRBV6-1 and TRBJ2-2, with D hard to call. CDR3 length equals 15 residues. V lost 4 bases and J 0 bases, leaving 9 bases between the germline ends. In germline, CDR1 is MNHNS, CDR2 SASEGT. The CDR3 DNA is TGTGCCAGCAGTGCTTGGGCGACGAACACCGGGGAGCTGTTTTTT. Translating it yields CASSAWATNTGELFF.

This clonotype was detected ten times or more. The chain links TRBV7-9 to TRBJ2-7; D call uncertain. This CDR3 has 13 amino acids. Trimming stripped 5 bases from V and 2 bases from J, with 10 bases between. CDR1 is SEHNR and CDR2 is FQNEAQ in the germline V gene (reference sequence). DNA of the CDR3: TGTGCCAGCAGCCCCGGAAACGCCTACGAGCAGTACTTC. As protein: CASSPGNAYEQYF.

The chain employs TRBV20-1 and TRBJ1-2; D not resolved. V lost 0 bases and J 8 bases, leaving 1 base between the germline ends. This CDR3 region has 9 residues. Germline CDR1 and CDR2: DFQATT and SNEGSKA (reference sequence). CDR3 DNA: TGCAGTGCTAGAGAAGGCTACACCTTC. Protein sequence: CSAREGYTF.

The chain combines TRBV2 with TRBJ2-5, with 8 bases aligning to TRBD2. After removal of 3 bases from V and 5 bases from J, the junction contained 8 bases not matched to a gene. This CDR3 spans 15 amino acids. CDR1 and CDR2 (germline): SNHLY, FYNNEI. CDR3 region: CASSEGKASGETQYF. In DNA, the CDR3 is TGTGCCAGCAGTGAGGGGAAGGCTAGCGGGGAGACCCAGTACTTC.

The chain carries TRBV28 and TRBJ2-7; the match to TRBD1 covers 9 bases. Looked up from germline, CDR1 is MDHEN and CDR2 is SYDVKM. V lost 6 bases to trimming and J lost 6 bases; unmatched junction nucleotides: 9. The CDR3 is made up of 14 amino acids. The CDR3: CASSPTGGTFEQYF. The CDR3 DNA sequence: TGTGCCAGCAGCCCGACAGGGGGTACGTTCGAGCAGTACTTC.

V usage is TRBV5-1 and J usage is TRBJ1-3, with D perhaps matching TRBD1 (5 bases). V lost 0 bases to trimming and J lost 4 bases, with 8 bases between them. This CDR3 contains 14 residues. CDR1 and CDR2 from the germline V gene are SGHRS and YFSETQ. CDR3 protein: CASSLDRSGNTIYF. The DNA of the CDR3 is TGCGCCAGCAGCTTGGACAGGTCCGGAAACACCATATATTTT.